This T cell receptor (beta chain) emerged from a study of cytomegalovirus exposure and HLA in healthy donors. Study at large: Among 150 million to 200 million T cells, an earlier analysis found roughly 110 million unique TCR beta sequences.

Study results and caveats: Per a later analysis, about 17,000 TCR beta sequences showed association with HLA alleles at 0.05 false discovery rate. In terms of immune exposure information, only CMV serostatus was available.

The PCR ran on 60 Vbeta and 13 Jbeta primers. This table comes from immunoSEQ multiplex PCR, and its TCRdb copy is limited to in-frame clones, with some not included. Of 95,000 to 150,000 clones listed, 74% are singletons. Each donor was nominally healthy when sampled (though unrecorded immune exposures were likely). Notes on this clone: Its antigen is not identified. The junction does not match germline at one end; this may be a read error.

This CDR3 contains 12 residues. Germline CDR1 is MDHEN and CDR2 is SYDVKM. The rearrangement joins TRBV28 to TRBJ1-5; the D gene is possibly TRBD1 (6 bases). The sequencing input was PBMCs. The receptor was derived from a woman aged 45-60 years in good health and CMV-seropositive. The DNA of the CDR3 is TGTGCCAGCAATCTACGGACAGAGTCAGTCGCGTTT. As protein: CASNLRTESVAF.